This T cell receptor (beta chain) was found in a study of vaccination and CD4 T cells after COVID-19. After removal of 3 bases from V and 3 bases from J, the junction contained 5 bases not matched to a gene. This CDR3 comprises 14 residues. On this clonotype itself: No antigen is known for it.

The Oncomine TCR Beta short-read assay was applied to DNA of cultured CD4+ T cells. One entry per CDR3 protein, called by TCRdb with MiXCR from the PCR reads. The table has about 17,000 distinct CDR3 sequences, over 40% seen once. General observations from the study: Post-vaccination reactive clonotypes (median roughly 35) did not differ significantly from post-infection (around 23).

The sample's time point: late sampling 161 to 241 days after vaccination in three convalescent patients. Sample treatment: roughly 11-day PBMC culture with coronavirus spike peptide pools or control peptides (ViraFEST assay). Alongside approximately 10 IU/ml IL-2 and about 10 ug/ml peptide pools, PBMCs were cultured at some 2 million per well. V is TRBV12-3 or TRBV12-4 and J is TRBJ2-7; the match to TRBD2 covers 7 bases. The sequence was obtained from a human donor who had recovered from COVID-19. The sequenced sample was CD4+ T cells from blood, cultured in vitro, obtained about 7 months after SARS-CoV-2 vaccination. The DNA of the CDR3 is TGTGCCAGCAGTTTGATGCGGGGGAGCTACGAGCAGTACTTC. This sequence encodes CASSLMRGSYEQYF.